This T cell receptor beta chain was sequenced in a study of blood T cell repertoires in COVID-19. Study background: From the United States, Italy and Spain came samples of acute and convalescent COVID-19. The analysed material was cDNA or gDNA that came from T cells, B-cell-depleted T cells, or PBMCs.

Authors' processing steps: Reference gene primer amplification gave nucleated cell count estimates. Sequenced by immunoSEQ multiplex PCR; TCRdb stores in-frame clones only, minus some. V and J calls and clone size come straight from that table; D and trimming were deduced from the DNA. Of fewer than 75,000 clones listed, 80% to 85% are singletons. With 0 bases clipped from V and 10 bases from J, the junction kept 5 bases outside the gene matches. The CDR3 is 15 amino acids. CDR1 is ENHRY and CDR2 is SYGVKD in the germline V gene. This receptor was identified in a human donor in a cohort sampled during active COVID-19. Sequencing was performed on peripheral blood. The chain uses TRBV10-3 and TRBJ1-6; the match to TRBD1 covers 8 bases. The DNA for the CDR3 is TGTGCCATCAGTGAGTCACAGGGGGTCGAATCACCCCTCCACTTT. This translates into CAISESQGVESPLHF.